This T cell receptor beta chain is drawn from a study of Ad26.COV2.S vaccination and SARS-CoV-2 variants (dated by TCRdb to the early 2020s). About the study as a whole: Vaccine-arm donors came from COV1001, a multicentre, randomized, double-blind, placebo-controlled phase I-IIa trial of Ad26.COV2.S in healthy adults. Ad26.COV2.S was administered intramuscularly at 5 x 10^10 or 1 x 10^11 viral particles, either as a single shot or as two shots given 56 days apart. Sequencing of the TCRbeta repertoire served to evaluate the specificity and breadth of SARS-CoV-2-reactive T cell receptors following Ad26.COV2.S vaccination. The TCR-sequenced set comprised approximately 30 samples: about 19 Ad26.COV2.S vaccine recipients, 5 placebo recipients and 8 SARS-CoV-2 convalescent individuals. Trial participants were randomized into five groups of five, in which low-dose or high-dose Ad26.COV2.S was given once or twice, or placebo was given on both occasions. Investigators did not know the trial group allocation while performing experiments and assessing outcomes. The paper's findings and limits, for the study overall: It was noted by the authors that total T cell responses may have been underestimated by the TCR breadth and depth analyses. The study was not powered to compare responses between vaccine doses or regimens. Higher spike-specific TCR breadth was observed in Ad26.COV2.S recipients than in placebo recipients (P = 0.0014). Non-spike TCR breadth was comparable between vaccine and placebo recipients, consistent with the vaccine containing only spike. After vaccination, substantial breadth of spike-specific CD8+ and CD4+ T cell responses was reported.

The immunoSEQ Assay was used to sequence TCRbeta CDR3 regions. After extraction, genomic DNA underwent amplification by bias-controlled multiplex PCR, followed by high-throughput sequencing. The study's own analysis went as follows. Collapsing and filtering of sequences were performed to quantify the absolute abundance of each unique TCRbeta CDR3 region. T cell fraction was estimated by normalization of TCRbeta template counts to usable DNA, with usable DNA being measured through amplification of reference genes present in all nucleated cells. Repertoire TCRs were annotated as SARS-CoV-2-specific when V gene, CDR3 amino acid sequence and J gene were exactly matched to a known reactive TCR set. The reference SARS-CoV-2 TCR set was derived from MIRA and filtered for enrichment in COVID-19-positive ImmuneCODE repertoires, a step that removed public or cross-reactive TCRs. Drawing on the MIRA antigens, annotated TCRs were analysed further at the level of specific ORF or position within ORF. Breadth was defined as annotated unique rearrangements over total unique productive rearrangements; depth was the summed frequency of those rearrangements. Group comparisons of TCR breadth used two-sided Wilcoxon rank-sum tests. This immuneACCESS table, as held by TCRdb, lists in-frame sequences with V and J called but not all clones. Of the missing ones, under half trace to an unresolved V gene in checked studies; the others have no known cause. The V and J calls and clone size are taken from that table; D and trimming were inferred from the DNA. The sample table holds around 450,000 clones, of which over 75% were seen once. The ten largest clones take up about 12% of the sample.

V ends up 3 bases short and J 4 bases short, with an unmatched junction base count of 5. The CDR3 sequence holds 14 residues, the cysteine and phenylalanine included. Only the CDR3 region is kept as DNA, spanning 42 bases read in frame from base 1. From the germline V gene (reference sequence), CDR1 is DFQATT and CDR2 is SNEGSKA. The sample's treatment or condition label, decoded: roughly 19 received Ad26.COV2.S at low or high dose, single or two shots; five or six received placebo; per-sample allocation not given. For vaccine and placebo recipients, repertoires were sequenced using samples collected on day 63 after the first injection. Between 29 July and 7 August 2020, Cohort 1b enrolled around 24 adults aged 18-55 years at one site in Boston, USA. As a vaccine, Ad26.COV2.S was a replication-incompetent adenovirus type 26 vector that expressed a prefusion-stabilized SARS-CoV-2 spike protein derived from the original Wuhan strain.

Notes on this clone: Its antigen is currently not known. No much larger clonotype is one base removed from it; base qualities were not supplied.

The input for sequencing was peripheral blood, taken in a trial of Ad26.COV2.S vaccine versus placebo. The clonotype was recovered from a person between 18 and 60 years old who received the Ad26.COV2.S COVID-19 vaccine or a placebo. Rearrangement joined TRBV20-1 to TRBJ2-5; TRBD2 agrees with 10 junctional bases. CDR3 region: CSASSGRTVETQYF. The sequenced DNA is TGCAGTGCTAGTAGCGGGAGGACCGTAGAGACCCAGTACTTC.